Following are 32 T cell receptor beta chains from one sample sequenced in a study of molecular identifiers for immune sequencing clone quantification. Using its own MiXCR run on the PCR reads, TCRdb lists one record per CDR3 protein. Here the sample spans about 640,000 distinct CDR3 sequences, around 20% being singletons. The specimen sequenced was naive CD8+ T cells from blood, with Jurkat cell RNA spiked in. Subset in this sample: FACS-sorted CD8+CD4-CCR7+CD45RA+ naive T cells. Receptor source: a human donor in good health. Some libraries in this study had Jurkat cell RNA spiked in.

This clonotype was recorded at least ten times. DNA for the CDR3: TGTGCCAGCAGTTACGTTGGACCGGGACAGGGGGCCTACGAGCAGTACTTC. Protein product: CASSYVGPGQGAYEQYF. This chain connects TRBV6-2 or TRBV6-3 to TRBJ2-7; TRBD1 matches at 11 bases. Germline V gene data show CDR1 as MNHEY and CDR2 as SVGEGT. V was clipped by 2 bases and J by 2 bases; unmatched bases: 8. The CDR3 extends over 17 amino acids.

The sample holds a few counts of this clonotype. CDR3 DNA: TGTGCCAGCAGCCAAGTGGAGGGGGTAGTAACAGATACGCAGTATTTT. Encoded protein: CASSQVEGVVTDTQYF. The chain joins TRBV3-2 to TRBJ2-3; TRBD1, as called in the table, went unchecked against the DNA. TRBV3-2 is deemed a pseudogene. This CDR3 is 16 amino acids long.

This clonotype appeared a few times. This sequence joins TRBV5-4 and TRBJ2-1, with D tentatively TRBD2 (5 bases). CDR1 is SGHNT and CDR2 is YYREEE in the germline V gene (reference sequence). V gave up 7 bases and J gave up 4 bases, with 12 bases separating them. This CDR3 spans 13 amino acids. In nucleotides, the CDR3 is TGTGCCAGCTCCGGGGTCGCATACAATGAGCAGTTCTTC. Residues: CASSGVAYNEQFF.

This clonotype was detected ten times or more. The CDR3 protein is CASSPLDSYNEQFF. Written as DNA, the CDR3 is TGCGCCAGCAGCCCGCTAGACTCCTACAATGAGCAGTTCTTC. J is TRBJ2-1 and V is TRBV4-3; D remains unclear. The CDR3 runs 14 residues. CDR1 and CDR2 from the germline V gene are LGHNA and YSLEER. V was trimmed by 4 bases and J by 0 bases, leaving 7 bases between them.

This clonotype turned up a few times. The V call is TRBV5-6, the J call TRBJ2-2, with D possibly being TRBD1 or TRBD2 (5 bases each). Trimming stripped 4 bases from V and 0 bases from J, with 13 bases between. The CDR3 runs 16 residues. CDR1 is SGHDT, CDR2 YYEEEE, per germline. The CDR3 is CASSPPGLANTGELFF. The CDR3 coding sequence is TGTGCCAGCAGCCCCCCGGGGCTCGCGAACACCGGGGAGCTGTTTTTT.

On this clonotype: A much larger clone sits a single nucleotide away, making a read error possible. The rearrangement joins TRBV20-1 to TRBJ2-7; perhaps D is TRBD1 or TRBD2 (6 bases each). From germline, CDR1 is DFQATT and CDR2 SNEGSKA (reference sequence). The V and J ends lost 7 bases and 4 bases respectively, with 20 bases between them. There are 14 residues in the CDR3. CDR3 DNA sequence: TGCAGTGTTACCCCTGGGGGCCGGGGGTACGAGCAGTACTTC. Translating gives CSVTPGGRGYEQYF.

This clonotype was detected many times. The CDR3 nucleotides are TGTGCCAGTAGTGCGACCCCATCGGGCAATCAGCCCCAGCATTTT. Translating it yields CASSATPSGNQPQHF. This chain uses TRBV19 with TRBJ1-5; D not resolved. V was clipped by 5 bases and J by 2 bases, with 13 bases between them. This CDR3 has 15 amino acids. Germline values: CDR1 LNHDA, CDR2 SQIVND (reference sequence).

The V and J genes are TRBV11-3 and TRBJ2-2; 10 bases agree with TRBD1. CDR3 length equals 20 residues. V lost 5 bases and J lost 5; bases outside the gene matches: 20. Germline values: CDR1 SGHNT, CDR2 YENEEA. Written as DNA, the CDR3 is TGTGCCAGCAGCCCCGTCTGGGACAGGGGACCTAACGGTCGGACCGGGGAGCTGTTTTTT. Protein sequence: CASSPVWDRGPNGRTGELFF.

This clonotype showed up many times. The chain uses TRBV7-9 and TRBJ1-1, with D possibly matching TRBD1 (6 bases). Germline CDR1 reads SEHNR; CDR2 reads FQNEAQ (reference sequence). The length of the CDR3 is 14 residues. V was shortened by 4 bases and J by 1 base, with 10 bases between the two germline ends. Here the CDR3 reads CASSSTGGNTEAFF. In DNA, the CDR3 is TGTGCCAGCAGCTCGACAGGAGGGAACACTGAAGCTTTCTTT.

The genes are TRBV5-3 and TRBJ2-2; 16 bases line up with TRBD2. TRBV5-3 is an ORF for which the function is uncertain. The CDR3 is 16 amino acids. With 8 bases clipped from V and 7 bases from J, the junction kept 8 bases outside the gene matches. The CDR3 nucleotides read TGTGCCAGCAGCGAGGGACTAGCGGGGGGGGTCGGGGAGCTGTTTTTT. Its protein product is CASSEGLAGGVGELFF.

This clonotype has only a few counts. The chain couples TRBV6-5 to TRBJ2-7, with D perhaps given as TRBD1 or TRBD2 (5 bases each). V was shortened by 2 bases and J by 5 bases, with 10 bases between the two germline ends. Germline V lookup: CDR1 MNHEY, CDR2 SVGAGI. The CDR3 extends over 13 amino acids. As DNA, the CDR3 is TGTGCCAGCAGTTACGTCGGGGACCACGAGCAGTACTTC. It specifies CASSYVGDHEQYF.

This clonotype was observed at least ten times. The chain uses TRBV6-5 and TRBJ1-4; perhaps TRBD1 as D (5 bases). V lost 2 bases and J 4 bases, leaving 11 bases between the germline ends. This CDR3 is built from 15 residues. The V gene's germline CDR1 is MNHEY and CDR2 SVGAGI. The CDR3 region is CASSYGRDVNEKLFF. The CDR3 region has the DNA TGTGCCAGCAGTTACGGTCGGGACGTTAATGAAAAACTGTTTTTT.

At least ten counts were recorded for this clonotype. The chain carries TRBV6-6 and TRBJ1-5; D remains unclear. V shed 3 bases and J shed 1 base, with 4 bases lying between them. CDR1 MNHNY and CDR2 SVGAGI come from the germline V gene (reference sequence). The CDR3 sequence is 13 residues long. For the CDR3, the DNA is TGTGCCAGCAGTTATTTGAGCAATCAGCCCCAGCATTTT. Its translation is CASSYLSNQPQHF.

This clonotype was detected many times. The chain has TRBV5-6 and TRBJ1-5, with 7 bases matching TRBD1. Germline V gene data show CDR1 as SGHDT and CDR2 as YYEEEE. Trimming took 3 bases from V and 2 from J; bases not matched to a gene: 14. The CDR3 covers 18 residues. The CDR3 DNA reads TGTGCCAGCAGCTCGGAATCTGAGACAGGGATCGGCAATCAGCCCCAGCATTTT. Translating gives CASSSESETGIGNQPQHF.

There are many counts of this clonotype. The chain uses TRBV28 and TRBJ1-5; no clear D. Trimming removed 6 bases at V and 7 bases at J, with 13 bases between. The CDR3 runs 13 residues. Germline V CDR1 and CDR2: MDHEN, SYDVKM. CDR3 nucleotide sequence: TGTGCCAGCAGCCATATACGGTGGCAGCCCCAGCATTTT. Its translation is CASSHIRWQPQHF.

This clonotype has at least ten counts. The CDR3 sequence: CASSTDRWQETQYF. CDR3 bases: TGTGCCAGCAGTACGGACAGATGGCAAGAGACCCAGTACTTC. V usage is TRBV28 and J usage is TRBJ2-5, with D perhaps matching TRBD1 (6 bases). V was cut by 5 bases and J by 2 bases, with 12 bases left in between. Germline V gene sequence: CDR1 MDHEN, CDR2 SYDVKM. The CDR3 length is 14 residues.

This clonotype has a handful of counts. This sequence joins TRBV6-5 and TRBJ2-2; 10 nucleotides agree with TRBD1. The CDR3 is made up of 14 amino acids. CDR1 MNHEY and CDR2 SVGAGI come from the germline V gene. V shed 6 bases and J 7 bases; nucleotides not matched to a gene: 5. CDR3 protein: CASSRQGADGELFF. The CDR3 nucleotides read TGTGCCAGCAGCCGACAGGGGGCTGACGGGGAGCTGTTTTTT.

This clonotype was counted ten times or more. V usage is TRBV30 and J usage is TRBJ2-3; either TRBD1 or TRBD2 may supply D (5 bases each). The CDR3 has 15 residues. Trimming left V 4 bases short and J 4 bases short, with 18 bases between. Germline CDR1 and CDR2: GTSNPN and SVGIG (reference sequence). The CDR3 DNA reads as TGTGCCTGGACTAAGGGACCATCTGTCGCAGATACGCAGTATTTT. Amino acids: CAWTKGPSVADTQYF.

This clonotype was found many times. This rearrangement joins TRBV7-9 to TRBJ1-5; no definite D call. This CDR3 has 14 amino acids. The V gene's germline CDR1 is SEHNR and CDR2 FQNEAQ (reference sequence). Trimming took 1 base from V and 7 from J, leaving 11 bases between them. CDR3 nucleotides: TGTGCCAGCAGCTTAGGCTGGGGAGAGCAGCCCCAGCATTTT. Its protein product is CASSLGWGEQPQHF.

A note on this clonotype: At one end the junction does not follow the germline gene, possibly because of a read error. In DNA form, the CDR3 reads TGTGCCAGCAGCTTAGTAAGCGAGGTCGAGCGGTACTTC. It codes for CASSLVSEVERYF. The rearrangement links TRBV13 to TRBJ2-7; no definite D call. The germline gives CDR1 PRHDT, CDR2 FYEKMQ (reference sequence). CDR3 size: 13 residues.

In this sample, this clonotype turned up many times. The rearrangement links TRBV20-1 to TRBJ2-5; 7 bases align to TRBD2. The germline gives CDR1 DFQATT, CDR2 SNEGSKA (reference sequence). V trimming: 1 base; J trimming: 5 bases; junction bases outside the gene matches: 7. The CDR3 has 14 amino acids. As DNA, the CDR3 is TGCAGTGCTAGAGGACCGGGAGGAGGGGAGACCCAGTACTTC. It is translated as CSARGPGGGETQYF.

This clonotype has at least ten counts. This rearrangement joins TRBV19 to TRBJ1-1; D is ambiguous. CDR1 is LNHDA and CDR2 is SQIVND in the germline V gene (reference sequence). V was pared by 1 base and J by 1 base, with 13 bases between. The CDR3 loop spans 16 amino acids. The CDR3 sequence is CASSIVFASPNTEAFF. CDR3 sequence (DNA): TGTGCCAGTAGTATAGTTTTTGCCAGCCCGAACACTGAAGCTTTCTTT.

This clonotype was seen ten or more times. This chain connects TRBV6-6 to TRBJ2-3; D not resolved. The germline gives CDR1 MNHNY, CDR2 SVGAGI (reference sequence). The ends were cut back, 8 bases at V and 0 bases at J, with 9 bases in the middle. There are 13 residues in the CDR3. In nucleotides, the CDR3 is TGTGCCAGCGGCCATGGAAGCACAGATACGCAGTATTTT. It is translated as CASGHGSTDTQYF.

This clonotype has at least ten counts. The chain recombines TRBV4-3 with TRBJ2-7; D call uncertain. CDR1 and CDR2 from the germline V gene are LGHNA and YSLEER. The CDR3 totals 14 residues. V was trimmed by 0 bases and J by 0 bases, leaving 6 bases between them. The CDR3 region is CASSQDHGSYEQYF. CDR3 DNA sequence: TGCGCCAGCAGCCAAGACCACGGCTCCTACGAGCAGTACTTC.

Many counts were recorded for this clonotype. J is TRBJ2-3 and V is TRBV29-1, with a tentative D call TRBD1 (6 bases). This CDR3 spans 14 amino acids. Trimming removed 4 bases from V and 4 bases from J, with 15 bases in between. The germline CDR1 and CDR2 sequences are SQVTM and ANQGSEA. The chain's CDR3 is CSVVGHQGADTQYF. The CDR3 nucleotides are TGCAGCGTTGTGGGACACCAAGGTGCAGATACGCAGTATTTT.

Ten or more counts support this clonotype. V usage is TRBV29-1 and J usage is TRBJ2-1, with 13 bases fitting TRBD2. The CDR3 loop spans 14 amino acids. Germline CDR1 is SQVTM and CDR2 is ANQGSEA. The V segment lost 3 bases and the J segment 7 bases; nucleotides outside the gene matches: 3. DNA of the CDR3: TGCAGCGTTGAGGGGACTAGCGGGATAAATGAGCAGTTCTTC. Translated: CSVEGTSGINEQFF.

This clonotype has a count of ten or more. The V call is TRBV4-3, the J call TRBJ1-1; perhaps TRBD1 as D (5 bases). Germline V gives CDR1 LGHNA, CDR2 YSLEER. V lost 0 bases and J lost 10, with 12 bases in between. The CDR3 loop spans 13 amino acids. The CDR3 DNA follows: TGCGCCAGCAGCCAAGATATGCGGAGGGGAGCTTTCTTT. Translation gives CASSQDMRRGAFF.

This clonotype was observed many times. This chain uses TRBV5-6 with TRBJ2-7; D uncertain. The CDR3 loop spans 15 amino acids. The ends were cut back, 0 bases at V and 2 bases at J, with 12 bases in the middle. Germline V gene data show CDR1 as SGHDT and CDR2 as YYEEEE. The CDR3 DNA is TGTGCCAGCAGCTTGGCGGCCGCCTTGGCCTACGAGCAGTACTTC. Translated: CASSLAAALAYEQYF.

Only a few counts were recorded for this clonotype. The CDR3 bases are TGTGCCAGTAGTTGGACTAGCGGGGAAGAGACCCAGTACTTC. Translated: CASSWTSGEETQYF. The chain is built from TRBV19 and TRBJ2-5, with TRBD2 matching 12 bases. Trimming at V came to 5 bases and at J to 3 bases, leaving 1 base not matched to a gene. CDR1 is LNHDA, CDR2 SQIVND, per germline (reference sequence). The CDR3 loop spans 14 amino acids.

This clonotype appeared a few times. The CDR3: CASSEFIPMVTEAFF. The DNA of the CDR3 is TGTGCCAGCAGTGAATTCATCCCTATGGTCACTGAAGCTTTCTTT. The chain recombines TRBV6-1 with TRBJ1-1; D unresolved. The CDR3 spans 15 residues. CDR1 and CDR2 from the germline V gene are MNHNS and SASEGT. Deletions cut 2 bases from V and 4 bases from J, with 14 bases between.

Comment on this clonotype: This may be a read error: a much more frequent sequence differs by one nucleotide. The chain uses TRBV13 and TRBJ2-7; D unresolved. There are 14 residues in the CDR3. Per the germline V gene, CDR1 is PRHDT and CDR2 is FYEKMQ (reference sequence). V dropped 0 bases and J dropped 5 bases, with 11 bases sitting between them. CDR3 DNA: TGTGCCAGCAGCTTAGGCCCGGGTAACCACGAGCAGTACTTC. Encoded protein: CASSLGPGNHEQYF.

Comments on this clonotype: A much larger clone differs by one base, so this may be a read error. The chain has TRBV5-3 and TRBJ1-1; D perhaps matches TRBD1 (6 bases). TRBV5-3 is an ORF for which the function is uncertain. The CDR3 sequence is 17 residues long. CDR3 coding DNA: TGTGCCAGCAGCTTGCGGACAGACCGTCTTTTAAACACTGAAGCTTTCTTT. Translation gives CASSLRTDRLLNTEAFF.